This T cell receptor (beta chain) was documented in a study of T cell changes during pregnancy in multiple sclerosis. Here immunoSEQ multiplex PCR was the method, and the copy in TCRdb shows in-frame clones only, minus some. The table lists under 85,000 clones, about 89% of them singletons. V was pared by 5 bases and J by 4 bases, with 5 bases of the junction left unmatched. Germline values: CDR1 SGHVS, CDR2 FNYEAQ. The CDR3 is made up of 14 amino acids. This clone was recorded only once. Source: CD4+ T cells from peripheral blood mononuclear cells, taken in the second trimester of pregnancy. The TCR sequence derives from a female donor with multiple sclerosis, enrolled in a pregnancy study. The chain recombines TRBV7-6 with TRBJ1-5; 7 bases are a match to TRBD1. The CDR3 DNA reads as TGTGCCAGCAGCCCGGGACAGCTTAATCAGCCCCAGCATTTT. Protein: CASSPGQLNQPQHF.